The 2 T cell receptor beta chains below all came from one sample that was sequenced in a study of T cell responses to AZD1222 COVID-19 vaccine. The protocol was immunoSEQ multiplex PCR, while the TCRdb copy is restricted to in-frame clones and leaves out a portion. The repertoire holds approximately 260,000 clones, with approximately 95% as singletons. This material consisted of peripheral blood, taken on day 0 of AZD1222 vaccination. All receptors come from an adult in good health.

The V call is TRBV19, the J call TRBJ2-1, with a tentative D call TRBD2 (6 bases). Germline V CDR1 and CDR2: LNHDA, SQIVND (reference sequence). The V end lost 7 bases, the J end lost 7 bases, and 20 bases lay between the germline ends. The CDR3 runs 15 residues. The chain's CDR3 is CASKPQYPSGNEQFF. CDR3 coding DNA: TGTGCCAGTAAACCACAGTACCCCAGCGGGAATGAGCAGTTCTTC.

This rearrangement joins TRBV7-2 to TRBJ1-1, with no clear D. CDR3 length: 14 residues. V dropped 2 bases and J dropped 5 bases, with 12 bases sitting between them. Germline values: CDR1 SGHTA, CDR2 FQGNSA. In DNA form, the CDR3 reads TGTGCCAGCAGCTTACCGGGGTGGGGAACTGAAGCTTTCTTT. Translated: CASSLPGWGTEAFF.